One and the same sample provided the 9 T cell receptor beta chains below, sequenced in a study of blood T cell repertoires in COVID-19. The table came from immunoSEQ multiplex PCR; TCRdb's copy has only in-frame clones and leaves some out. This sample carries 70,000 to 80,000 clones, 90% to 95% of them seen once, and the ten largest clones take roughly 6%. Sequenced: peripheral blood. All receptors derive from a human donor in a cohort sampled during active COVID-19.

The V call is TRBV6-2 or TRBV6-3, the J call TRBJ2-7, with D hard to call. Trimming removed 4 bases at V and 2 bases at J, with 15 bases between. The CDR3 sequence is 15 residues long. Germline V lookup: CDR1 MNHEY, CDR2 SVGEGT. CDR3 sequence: CASSSYLSSTYEQYF. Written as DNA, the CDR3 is TGTGCCAGCAGTTCCTACCTTTCATCAACCTACGAGCAGTACTTC.

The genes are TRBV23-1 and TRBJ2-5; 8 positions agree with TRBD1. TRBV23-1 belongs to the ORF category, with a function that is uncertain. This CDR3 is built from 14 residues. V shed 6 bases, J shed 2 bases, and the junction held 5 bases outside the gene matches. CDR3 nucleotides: TGCGCCAGCAGCGGACAGGGTGAGCAAGAGACCCAGTACTTC. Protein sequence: CASSGQGEQETQYF.

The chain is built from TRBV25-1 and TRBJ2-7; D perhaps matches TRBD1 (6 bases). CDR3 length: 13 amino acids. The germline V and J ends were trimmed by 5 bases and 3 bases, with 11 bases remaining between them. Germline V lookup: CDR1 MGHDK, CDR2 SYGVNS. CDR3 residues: CASSSDRSYEQYF. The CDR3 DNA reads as TGTGCCAGCAGTTCGGACAGAAGCTACGAGCAGTACTTC.

CDR3 in amino acids: CASSLAPDRVLNEQYF. The CDR3 bases are TGTGCCAGCAGCTTAGCGCCGGACAGGGTCCTCAACGAGCAGTACTTC. The gene calls are TRBV7-6 and TRBJ2-7; 8 bases fit TRBD1. CDR1 and CDR2 (germline): SGHVS, FNYEAQ. Trimming at V came to 0 bases and at J to 5 bases, leaving 9 bases not matched to a gene. The CDR3 runs 16 residues.

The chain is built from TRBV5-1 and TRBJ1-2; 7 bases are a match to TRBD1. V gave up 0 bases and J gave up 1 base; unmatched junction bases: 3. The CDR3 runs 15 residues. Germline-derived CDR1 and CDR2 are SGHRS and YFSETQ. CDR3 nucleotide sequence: TGCGCCAGCAGCTTGGTGGGACAGATTAACTATGGCTACACCTTC. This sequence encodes CASSLVGQINYGYTF.

CDR3 loop: CASSATSGTDTQYF. CDR3 sequence (DNA): TGTGCCAGTAGTGCTACTAGCGGCACAGATACGCAGTATTTT. The V gene is TRBV19, the J gene TRBJ2-3; 7 nucleotides align to TRBD2. V dropped 5 bases and J dropped 1; count of bases not matched to a gene: 3. The germline V gene encodes CDR1 LNHDA and CDR2 SQIVND (reference sequence). This CDR3 has 14 amino acids. The whole variable domain, remainder taken from reference TRBV19 and TRBJ2-3, is DGGITQSPKYLFRKEGQNVTLSCEQNLNHDAMYWYRQDPGQGLRLIYYSQIVNDFQKGDIAEGYSVSREKKESFPLTVTSAQKNPTAFYLCASSATSGTDTQYFGPGTRLTVL.

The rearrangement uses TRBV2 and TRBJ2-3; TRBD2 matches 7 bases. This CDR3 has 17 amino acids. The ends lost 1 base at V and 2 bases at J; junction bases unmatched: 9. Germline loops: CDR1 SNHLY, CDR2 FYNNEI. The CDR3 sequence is CASSEVGGTSDTDTQYF. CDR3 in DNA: TGTGCCAGCAGTGAAGTTGGGGGTACTAGCGACACAGATACGCAGTATTTT.

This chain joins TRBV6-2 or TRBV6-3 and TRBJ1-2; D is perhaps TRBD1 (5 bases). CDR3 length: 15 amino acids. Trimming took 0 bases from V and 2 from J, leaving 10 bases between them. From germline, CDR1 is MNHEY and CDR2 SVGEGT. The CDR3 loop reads CASSYSDRLNYGYTF. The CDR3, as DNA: TGTGCCAGCAGTTACTCCGACAGACTCAACTATGGCTACACCTTC.

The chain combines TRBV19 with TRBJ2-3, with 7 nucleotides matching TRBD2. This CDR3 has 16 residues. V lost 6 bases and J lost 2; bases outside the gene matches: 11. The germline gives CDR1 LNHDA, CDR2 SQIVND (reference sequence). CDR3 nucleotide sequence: TGTGCCAGTAGAAGTTCCAGCGGGGAGCCCACAGATACGCAGTATTTT. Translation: CASRSSSGEPTDTQYF.